The rows below give T cell receptor beta chains drawn from one sample of a study of blood T cells in healthy people across ages. TCRdb re-analysed the 5' RACE reads in MiXCR, keeping a single row per CDR3 protein. Of some 1.4 million distinct CDR3 sequences in the sample, around 39% were seen once. The sequenced sample was blood. All receptors come from a woman under 30 in good health. CDR3s include the opening cysteine and the closing phenylalanine or tryptophan. A row's size may be missing; if present it is once, few, many or a size class.

cdr3_aa j_call clone_size v_call
CASSRFDPEGPEETQYF TRBJ2-5 few TRBV13
CASSPIPVPNYGYTF TRBJ1-2 - TRBV7-2
CSARVMERSEEQYF TRBJ2-7 few TRBV20-1
CSASNLPGQGLDTQYF TRBJ2-3 - TRBV20-1
CASRSTGTLLSTDTQYF TRBJ2-3 few TRBV6-1
CASSARGRSGSSSYNEQFF TRBJ2-1 few TRBV27
CSATGGSSYNEQFF TRBJ2-1 few TRBV20-1
CASSLKPGTVSGANVLTF TRBJ2-6 - TRBV27
CASSLAGLAGGPSEQYF TRBJ2-7 - TRBV5-1
CAISGIDRGVYEQYF TRBJ2-7 few TRBV10-3
CSAHGQDELGEKLFF TRBJ1-4 - TRBV20-1
CASGGRAGALNTDTQYF TRBJ2-3 - TRBV3-1
CSVRSVGPYEQYF TRBJ2-7 - TRBV29-1
CATSDLGDQPQHF TRBJ1-5 - TRBV24-1
CASSQAFANNEQFF TRBJ2-1 few TRBV14
CASSDYGFSSYEQYF TRBJ2-7 few TRBV25-1
CASSLALTETQYF TRBJ2-5 - TRBV12-3/TRBV12-4
CASSPTDSYEQYF TRBJ2-7 many TRBV5-5
CASSQEVSGGYEQYF - few TRBV4-1
CATFFSEKLFF TRBJ1-4 - TRBV10-2
CASSLVRGHESNTGELFF TRBJ2-2 - TRBV5-1
CASSAVPGTSGSYEQFF TRBJ2-1 - TRBV5-1
CSAPSAGIHEQFF TRBJ2-1 - TRBV20-1
CSAFAGGFRNTEAFF TRBJ1-1 - TRBV20-1
CASRKTGRSGNTIYF TRBJ1-3 - TRBV25-1
CATSRLAGVYNEQFF TRBJ2-1 few TRBV15
CSATTASSYEQYF - - TRBV20-1
CASSQDMSEQYF - - TRBV3-1
CAISSVTGRDYEQYF TRBJ2-7 - TRBV10-3
CASSLPEIGGYTF TRBJ1-2 few TRBV28
CASSVLAGGEADTQYF TRBJ2-3 - TRBV9
CASLGGNTGELFF TRBJ2-2 - TRBV27
CSAREPSGAGTQYF TRBJ2-3 - TRBV20-1
CASSLSGGPDTQYF TRBJ2-3 - TRBV7-9
CASSPVGADKNTEAFF TRBJ1-1 - TRBV18
CASRPGKYNEQFF TRBJ2-1 - TRBV12-3/TRBV12-4
CSARDRLAGAIDTQYF TRBJ2-3 - TRBV20-1
CSARGTDTDTQYF TRBJ2-3 - TRBV20-1
CSVDGQGTDTQYF TRBJ2-3 few TRBV29-1
CASRLAGGLNEQYF TRBJ2-7 - TRBV11-1
CSVETVSYNEQYF TRBJ2-7 - TRBV29-1
CASTTDRGNNEQFF TRBJ2-1 - TRBV6-5
CASTLPSLKTQYF TRBJ2-5 few TRBV28
CASRYGTGAYNEQFF TRBJ2-1 - TRBV7-6
CASSTGGPAGQFF TRBJ2-1 - TRBV7-6
CASKTGGDTEAFF TRBJ1-1 - TRBV6-5
CASSYSSAGYNEQFF TRBJ2-1 few TRBV6-5
CASGQAGLVQGQHGYTF TRBJ1-2 - TRBV3-1
CASSLRRVQEKLFF TRBJ1-4 - TRBV28
CASGRTGEEETQYF TRBJ2-5 - TRBV10-2
CASSQGVVGQGYQPQHF TRBJ1-5 - TRBV3-1
CASTMSAGGLHEQYF - - TRBV5-4
CASSLHAKQGAHTEAFF TRBJ1-1 - TRBV12-3/TRBV12-4
CASSYSWTSGKETQYF - - TRBV6-5
CASSLSLGGYEQYF TRBJ2-7 - TRBV11-1
CASSPSIGLAGEWSGYEQYF TRBJ2-7 - TRBV4-2
CASSQGGGWTSPLHF TRBJ1-6 - TRBV14
CASSGGLAGGRYEQYF TRBJ2-7 - TRBV5-1
CAWSLRAGQGRNTEAFF TRBJ1-1 few TRBV30
CSAPGTGGTEAFF TRBJ1-1 - TRBV20-1